The 8 T cell receptor beta chains given below trace back to one sample, sequenced in a study of blood T cell repertoires in COVID-19. Libraries were prepared by immunoSEQ multiplex PCR; TCRdb keeps only in-frame clonotypes and omits some of them. The sample has around 270,000 clones, approximately 87% seen once. The sequenced sample was peripheral blood. The receptors come from a woman in her fifties or sixties with acute or convalescent COVID-19.

The genes are TRBV18 and TRBJ1-5; 7 bases are a match to TRBD1. Germline V gene sequence: CDR1 KGHSH, CDR2 LQKENI. The V segment lost 2 bases and the J segment 7 bases; nucleotides outside the gene matches: 2. This CDR3 has 13 amino acids. The CDR3 loop reads CASSPSDRQPQHF. DNA of the CDR3: TGTGCCAGCTCACCATCGGACAGGCAGCCCCAGCATTTT. Full variable domain (remainder filled in from reference TRBV18 and TRBJ1-5): NAGVMQNPRHLVRRRGQEARLRCSPMKGHSHVYWYRQLPEEGLKFMVYLQKENIIDESGMPKERFSAEFPKEGPSILRIQQVVRGDSAAYFCASSPSDRQPQHFGDGTRLSIL.

The chain has TRBV6-4 and TRBJ2-1; D might be TRBD1 (5 bases). Germline V gives CDR1 MRHNA, CDR2 SNTAGT. The germline V and J ends were trimmed by 4 bases and 9 bases, with 13 bases remaining between them. This CDR3 is built from 13 residues. The CDR3 DNA reads TGTGCCAGCAGTGGGTCTAGGGGCGGTGAGCAGTTCTTC. Translated, it gives CASSGSRGGEQFF.

This chain links TRBV5-8 with TRBJ1-2; 9 bases are a match to TRBD1. From germline, CDR1 is SGHTS and CDR2 YDEGEE. Trimming cost V 1 base and J 2 bases; bases outside gene matches: 3. The CDR3 length is 15 residues. This chain's CDR3 is CASSLRDRANYGYTF. As DNA, the CDR3 is TGTGCCAGCAGCTTGCGGGACAGGGCAAACTATGGCTACACCTTC.

The chain couples TRBV7-9 to TRBJ2-1, with 14 bases that match TRBD2. The CDR3 extends over 18 amino acids. Germline CDR1 is SEHNR and CDR2 is FQNEAQ (reference sequence). V was clipped by 5 bases and J by 8 bases; unmatched bases: 14. DNA for the CDR3: TGTGCCAGCAGCCCAGCGACAAGACTAGCGGGAGGGCGGTATGAGCAGTTCTTC. It yields the protein CASSPATRLAGGRYEQFF.

The chain employs TRBV29-1 and TRBJ1-1, with 10 positions matching TRBD1. The CDR3 is 15 amino acids. With 3 bases clipped from V and 0 bases from J, the junction kept 4 bases outside the gene matches. Germline CDR1 reads SQVTM; CDR2 reads ANQGSEA. The CDR3, as DNA: TGCAGCGTTGACGGGACAGGGGCACTGAACACTGAAGCTTTCTTT. It is translated as CSVDGTGALNTEAFF.

The chain couples TRBV9 to TRBJ1-1; tentatively, D is TRBD1 (5 bases). The germline V gene has CDR1 SGDLS and CDR2 YYNGEE. The V end was cut by 0 bases, the J end by 4 bases, with 16 bases between. This CDR3 comprises 16 residues. DNA of the CDR3: TGTGCCAGCAGCGTAGTAGGGAGGGGACCGGGCACTGAAGCTTTCTTT. This codes for CASSVVGRGPGTEAFF.

This chain uses TRBV28 with TRBJ2-7; TRBD2 agrees at 13 bases. The CDR3 runs 15 residues. Trimming removed 2 bases from V and 10 bases from J; junction bases left unmatched: 8. Germline V gene lookup returns CDR1 MDHEN and CDR2 SYDVKM. CDR3 DNA sequence: TGTGCCAGCAGTTTACCCGGGACTAGCGGGACGGGCCAGTACTTC. Translated, it gives CASSLPGTSGTGQYF.

This chain connects TRBV6-2 or TRBV6-3 to TRBJ1-5; possibly TRBD1 for D (5 bases). Deletions cut 4 bases from V and 0 bases from J, with 16 bases between. The CDR3 totals 17 residues. CDR1 is MNHEY, CDR2 SVGEGT, per germline. CDR3 protein: CASSSLTALLSNQPQHF. CDR3 coding DNA: TGTGCCAGCAGTTCTTTGACAGCCTTACTTAGCAATCAGCCCCAGCATTTT.